This T cell receptor beta chain stems from a study of cytomegalovirus exposure and HLA in healthy donors. Study-wide findings and caveats: Later analysis associated a missense DCLRE1C variant with TCR beta V- and J-gene trimming.

A note on this clone: Its antigen is unknown.

PCR involved 60 Vbeta and 13 Jbeta primers. Using immunoSEQ multiplex PCR, the repertoire was profiled, and TCRdb retains in-frame clones only, with some absent. There are some 190,000 clones in the sample; 70% to 80% occur only once, and less than 1.5% lies in the top ten. The germline V gene has CDR1 SGHNT and CDR2 YENEEA. V lost 6 bases, J lost 6 bases, and 17 bases lay in between. The CDR3 loop spans 14 amino acids. The sequenced material came from PBMCs. The TCR comes from a man aged 18 to 30 in good health and CMV-seronegative. The J gene is TRBJ1-2, the V gene TRBV11-3; D is possibly TRBD1 (6 bases). CDR3 amino acids: CASRGRGISDGYTF. The CDR3 DNA sequence: TGTGCCAGCAGAGGGAGGGGGATCTCAGATGGCTACACCTTC.